A selection of T cell receptor beta chains follows, all from one sample in a study of cytomegalovirus exposure and HLA in healthy donors. This table comes from immunoSEQ multiplex PCR, and its TCRdb copy is limited to in-frame clones, with some not included. The sample consists of 99,000 or so clones, 60% to 80% of them appearing once. Sequences were obtained from PBMCs. The receptor set was obtained from a man under 40 in good health and CMV-seronegative. CDR3s include the opening cysteine and the closing phenylalanine or tryptophan. The D gene is left open where the match is weak. The size field is filled for only some rows; it gives once, few, many or a size class.

TRBV7-9	TRBD2	TRBJ2-1	16	NA	CASSNLGLATNNEQFF	TGTGCCAGCAGCAACCTGGGACTAGCGACTAACAATGAGCAGTTCTTC
TRBV19	NA	TRBJ2-1	19	NA	CASSVLRSDQGGNYNEQFF	TGTGCCAGTAGTGTTCTCAGGTCCGACCAGGGGGGAAACTACAATGAGCAGTTCTTC
TRBV4-3	NA	TRBJ2-3	17	NA	CASSQGLYSSNTDTQYF	TGCGCCAGCAGCCAAGGTCTATACAGCAGCAACACAGATACGCAGTATTTT
TRBV10-3	NA	TRBJ2-3	12	NA	CAISALAETQYF	TGTGCCATCAGTGCGCTGGCGGAGACGCAGTATTTT
TRBV13	TRBD1	TRBJ2-5	15	NA	CASSVYRGIQETQYF	TGTGCCAGCAGCGTGTACAGGGGGATCCAAGAGACCCAGTACTTC
TRBV29-1	TRBD2	TRBJ2-7	15	NA	CSVEDLTSGAAEQYF	TGCAGCGTTGAGGACTTGACTAGCGGGGCAGCCGAGCAGTACTTC
TRBV7-3	NA	TRBJ1-1	13	NA	CASSLTGNTEAFF	TGTGCCAGCAGCCTGACAGGGAACACTGAAGCTTTCTTT
TRBV28	TRBD1	TRBJ2-7	14	once	CASSSGQGGYEQYF	TGTGCCAGCAGTTCCGGACAGGGGGGGTACGAGCAGTACTTC
TRBV30	NA	TRBJ1-2	16	few	CAWSGVFGQVRRGYTF	TGTGCCTGGAGTGGGGTATTCGGACAAGTTCGCCGTGGCTACACCTTC
TRBV10-3	NA	TRBJ2-3	15	NA	CAISEREPDTDTQYF	TGTGCCATCAGTGAGAGGGAGCCCGACACAGATACGCAGTATTTT
TRBV11-2	TRBD1	TRBJ1-5	14	NA	CASSLGQGGEPQHF	TGTGCCAGCAGCTTAGGACAGGGAGGTGAGCCCCAGCATTTT
TRBV18	NA	TRBJ2-7	13	NA	CASSPTGDYEQYF	TGTGCCAGCTCACCGACCGGGGACTACGAGCAGTACTTC
TRBV11-2	TRBD1	TRBJ2-1	17	NA	CASSLDGGMGQGAMQFF	TGTGCCAGCAGCTTAGATGGTGGAATGGGACAGGGGGCGATGCAGTTCTTC
TRBV6-1	TRBD1	TRBJ1-5	14	NA	CASTQGQGNQPQHF	TGTGCCAGCACCCAGGGACAGGGGAATCAGCCCCAGCATTTT
TRBV7-6	NA	TRBJ2-7	12	NA	CASSLTGYEQYF	TGTGCCAGCAGCTTGACAGGCTACGAGCAGTACTTC
TRBV5-4	NA	TRBJ2-1	15	once	CASSLAATGRNEQFF	TGTGCCAGCAGCTTGGCCGCGACAGGGAGGAATGAGCAGTTCTTC
TRBV4-3	NA	TRBJ2-1	13	once	CASSRGYYNEQFF	TGCGCCAGCAGCCGAGGGTATTACAATGAGCAGTTCTTC
TRBV15	TRBD1	TRBJ1-1	14	NA	CATSMDRANTEAFF	TGTGCCACCTCCATGGACAGGGCAAACACTGAAGCTTTCTTT
TRBV18	TRBD1	TRBJ2-7	16	NA	CASSSSGTGSSYEQYF	TGTGCCAGCTCATCCTCCGGGACAGGGAGTTCCTACGAGCAGTACTTC
TRBV19	TRBD1	TRBJ2-5	14	once	CASSTDRGLETQYF	TGTGCCAGTAGTACGGACAGGGGATTGGAGACCCAGTACTTC
TRBV6-5	NA	TRBJ1-2	14	NA	CASSRQYTDYGYTF	TGTGCCAGCAGTAGACAGTACACGGACTATGGCTACACCTTC
TRBV29-1	NA	TRBJ2-7	10	NA	CSVGGDEQYF	TGCAGCGTTGGCGGGGACGAGCAGTACTTC
TRBV6-5	NA	TRBJ1-5	13	NA	CASSYSLSQPQHF	TGTGCCAGCAGTTATTCTCTGTCCCAGCCCCAGCATTTT
TRBV11-2	NA	TRBJ1-1	13	NA	CASSLGPITEAFF	TGTGCCAGCAGCTTAGGGCCGATCACTGAAGCTTTCTTT
TRBV4-2	TRBD2	TRBJ2-2	16	few	CASSQGSGTNTGELFF	TGTGCCAGCAGCCAAGGAAGCGGGACCAACACCGGGGAGCTGTTTTTT
TRBV28	TRBD1	TRBJ1-1	15	few	CASSPPGQMNTEAFF	TGTGCCAGCAGTCCTCCGGGACAGATGAACACTGAAGCTTTCTTT
TRBV6-5	TRBD1	TRBJ2-5	15	NA	CASRDQDRVQETQYF	TGTGCCAGCAGGGATCAGGACAGGGTCCAAGAGACCCAGTACTTC
TRBV4-1	TRBD1	TRBJ1-2	17	NA	CASSPSETTGRLGGYTF	TGCGCCAGCAGCCCATCCGAAACGACAGGGCGGTTGGGTGGCTACACCTTC
TRBV27	NA	TRBJ2-6	17	few	CASSLSAVGGGANVLTF	TGTGCCAGCAGTTTATCCGCGGTAGGGGGTGGGGCCAACGTCCTGACTTTC
TRBV2	TRBD1	TRBJ2-5	15	NA	CASILGQGSEGTQYF	TGTGCCAGCATCTTGGGACAGGGGAGCGAGGGGACCCAGTACTTC
TRBV11-3	TRBD2	TRBJ2-3	16	NA	CASSLVSSGSTDTQYF	TGTGCCAGCAGCTTAGTCTCTAGCGGGAGTACAGATACGCAGTATTTT
TRBV7-8	NA	TRBJ2-7	12	NA	CASSLGDYEQYF	TGTGCCAGCAGCTTAGGAGACTACGAGCAGTACTTC
TRBV9	TRBD1	TRBJ2-5	15	once	CASSVEMHRGETQYF	TGTGCCAGCAGCGTAGAAATGCACAGGGGAGAGACCCAGTACTTC
TRBV6-1	NA	TRBJ2-7	14	NA	CASSEEPRSHEQYF	TGTGCCAGCAGTGAAGAGCCTAGAAGTCACGAGCAGTACTTC
TRBV4-2	NA	TRBJ1-1	15	few	CASSQPEQIYTEAFF	TGTGCCAGCAGCCAACCAGAACAGATATACACTGAAGCTTTCTTT
TRBV5-1	NA	TRBJ1-1	13	NA	CASSSAMNTEAFF	TGCGCCAGCAGCTCCGCTATGAACACTGAAGCTTTCTTT
TRBV18	NA	TRBJ2-1	13	once	CASSPLATDEQFF	TGTGCCAGCTCACCACTAGCGACGGATGAGCAGTTCTTC
TRBV4-2	TRBD1	TRBJ2-1	15	NA	CASSPGDREVNEQFF	TGTGCCAGCAGCCCGGGGGACAGGGAGGTGAATGAGCAGTTCTTC
TRBV7-9	TRBD1	TRBJ1-2	13	NA	CASSPDREESYTF	TGTGCCAGCAGCCCTGACAGGGAGGAAAGCTACACCTTC
TRBV28	NA	TRBJ2-7	15	NA	CASSFNSKVGDEQYF	TGTGCCAGCAGTTTTAACTCCAAAGTTGGTGACGAGCAGTACTTC
TRBV7-9	TRBD1	TRBJ2-6	18	NA	CASSLETGILSGANVLTF	TGTGCCAGCAGCTTAGAGACAGGGATCCTCTCTGGGGCCAACGTCCTGACTTTC
TRBV2	TRBD1	TRBJ1-4	15	few	CASKSQQGVFEKLFF	TGTGCCAGCAAATCACAACAGGGGGTGTTTGAAAAACTGTTTTTT
TRBV5-1	NA	TRBJ1-3	16	NA	CASSSRSRASGNTIYF	TGCGCCAGCAGCTCCCGGTCGCGGGCCTCTGGAAACACCATATATTTT